The 25 T cell receptor beta chains presented below share a single source sample, sequenced in a study of regulatory T cells in long-lasting Graves disease. Time point in this sample: persistent/refractory GD, antithyroid drugs over 5 years with positive TRAb. Following extraction of RNA from PBMCs, that RNA was used to make the TCR library. Construction of the TCR beta libraries employed iRepertoire HTBI primers in conjunction with Arm-PCR of CDR3 regions. TCRdb reprocessed the multiplex PCR reads via MiXCR and lists one record per CDR3 protein. The table has hundreds of thousands of distinct CDR3 sequences, about 20% seen once. Sequencing used peripheral blood mononuclear cells (PBMCs), obtained when the disease was refractory, from a patient treated with antithyroid drugs. Receptors were obtained from a female donor with Graves disease.

Points on this clonotype: This may be a read error, as it is one base from a much larger clone. V usage is TRBV28 and J usage is TRBJ1-2; tentatively, D is TRBD1 (6 bases). Germline lookup yields CDR1 MDHEN and CDR2 SYDVKM. The CDR3 contains 15 residues. This CDR3 is CASSITGRANYGYSF. CDR3 sequence (DNA): TGTGCCAGCAGTATTACAGGGCGAGCTAACTATGGCTACTCCTTC.

This clonotype was counted at least ten times. This chain connects TRBV6-1 to TRBJ2-5; 7 nucleotides agree with TRBD1. The V gene end was trimmed by 7 bases and the J gene end by 2 bases; junction bases not matched to a gene: 4. In germline, CDR1 is MNHNS, CDR2 SASEGT. The CDR3 loop spans 13 amino acids. The CDR3 reads CASTGTEQETQYF. The CDR3 coding sequence is TGTGCCAGCACCGGGACAGAACAAGAGACCCAGTACTTC.

In its sample, this clonotype was seen many times. The rearrangement links TRBV7-2 to TRBJ1-5, with D possibly TRBD1 on 6 matching bases. V dropped 1 base and J dropped 6 bases, with 13 bases sitting between them. This CDR3 region has 15 residues. Germline V gene lookup returns CDR1 SGHTA and CDR2 FQGNSA. The CDR3 DNA follows: TGTGCCAGCAGCTTAGTTCAGGGGTCGGGTCAGCCCCAGCATTTT. It codes for CASSLVQGSGQPQHF.

The chain recombines TRBV30 with TRBJ1-1; D gene uncertain. The V end was cut by 0 bases, the J end by 7 bases, with 9 bases between. Germline values: CDR1 GTSNPN, CDR2 SVGIG (reference sequence). The CDR3 spans 12 residues. Here the CDR3 reads CAWSVLLGEAFF. CDR3 in DNA: TGTGCCTGGAGTGTACTGCTCGGTGAAGCTTTCTTT.

This clonotype was observed many times. The chain is built from TRBV24-1 and TRBJ1-2; D remains ambiguous. CDR1 is KGHDR and CDR2 is SFDVKD in the germline V gene. The V end was cut by 4 bases, the J end by 5 bases, with 16 bases between. The CDR3 extends over 15 amino acids. The CDR3 sequence: CATSESDGFRYGYTF. The CDR3 DNA sequence: TGTGCCACCAGTGAGTCTGATGGGTTTCGTTATGGCTACACCTTC.

Comments on this clonotype: Since a far larger clone is one base different, this is likely a read error. J is TRBJ2-5 and V is TRBV27, with D perhaps matching TRBD2 (5 bases). The germline V gene has CDR1 MNHEY and CDR2 SMNVEV (reference sequence). The CDR3 runs 15 residues. Trimming removed 8 bases at V and 0 bases at J, with 16 bases between. The CDR3 loop reads CASGLISVYQETQYF. DNA for the CDR3: TGTGCCAGCGGCTTAATTAGCGTCTACCAAGAGACCCAGTACTTC.

This clonotype was observed many times. The chain carries TRBV30 and TRBJ1-6, with D uncertain. Trimming removed 2 bases at V and 12 bases at J, with 14 bases between. The CDR3 spans 13 residues. Germline V gene sequence: CDR1 GTSNPN, CDR2 SVGIG (reference sequence). CDR3 region: CAWSKGRSRPLHF. The CDR3 bases are TGTGCCTGGAGTAAGGGCAGAAGCCGACCCCTCCACTTT.

This clonotype was counted ten times or more. The chain combines TRBV28 with TRBJ2-7; TRBD2 matches at 9 bases. Trimming cost V 4 bases and J 3 bases; bases outside gene matches: 7. CDR1 and CDR2 from the germline V gene are MDHEN and SYDVKM. CDR3 length equals 15 residues. The CDR3: CASSSRLAGNYEQYF. CDR3 bases: TGTGCCAGCAGTTCGAGGCTAGCGGGAAACTACGAGCAGTACTTC.

The chain links TRBV2 to TRBJ2-1; D may be TRBD2 (5 bases). The CDR3 length is 14 residues. The germline V gene encodes CDR1 SNHLY and CDR2 FYNNEI. The V end lost 5 bases, the J end lost 0 bases, and 8 bases lay between the germline ends. CDR3 protein: CASSQRSSYNEQFF. The DNA of the CDR3 is TGTGCCAGCAGTCAGCGGAGCTCCTACAATGAGCAGTTCTTC.

This chain links TRBV4-1 with TRBJ2-5; 8 bases match TRBD2. Germline V gene sequence: CDR1 MGHRA, CDR2 YSYEKL. Germline trimming cut 4 bases from V and 4 bases from J; bases unmatched to any gene: 8. The CDR3 consists of 15 residues. This CDR3 is CASSPQGAGVETQYF. In DNA, the CDR3 is TGCGCCAGCAGCCCCCAGGGAGCGGGAGTAGAGACCCAGTACTTC.

In its sample, this clonotype was seen many times. The chain is built from TRBV7-2 and TRBJ2-7; 11 nucleotides agree with TRBD1. J gave up 1 base and V 3 bases, and 5 bases lay outside the gene matches. The CDR3 runs 16 residues. Germline assignment: CDR1 SGHTA and CDR2 FQGNSA. The CDR3 region has the DNA TGTGCCAGCAGCTTCACCGGGACAGGGGGATCCTACGAGCAGTACTTC. Translating gives CASSFTGTGGSYEQYF.

The sample holds a few counts of this clonotype. This rearrangement joins TRBV6-5 to TRBJ1-2, with a possible D match to TRBD1 (5 bases). V was pared by 2 bases and J by 6 bases, with 16 bases between. The CDR3 is 15 amino acids. In germline, CDR1 is MNHEY, CDR2 SVGAGI. The CDR3: CASSYRPGDEDGYTF. The CDR3 bases are TGTGCCAGCAGTTACAGACCGGGGGATGAAGATGGCTACACCTTC.

The sample holds a few counts of this clonotype. This chain connects TRBV2 to TRBJ2-4, with 8 nucleotides matching TRBD1. V lost 7 bases and J lost 6; bases outside the gene matches: 11. CDR1 is SNHLY and CDR2 is FYNNEI in the germline V gene. The CDR3 sequence is 15 residues long. CDR3 DNA: TGTGCCAGCAATATGCAGGGGGCGGGTTTAAACATTCAGTACTTC. Protein: CASNMQGAGLNIQYF.

This clonotype was seen many times. The chain links TRBV29-1 to TRBJ1-1; D unresolved. The CDR3 is made up of 13 amino acids. Between the trimmed V and J ends, which lost 7 bases and 0 bases, there was a span of 12 bases. Per germline, CDR1 SQVTM and CDR2 ANQGSEA. In nucleotides, the CDR3 is TGCAGCGCCGTACTTGGCATGAACACTGAAGCTTTCTTT. Its translation is CSAVLGMNTEAFF.

The V gene is TRBV7-2, the J gene TRBJ2-2, with D possibly matching TRBD1 (6 bases). This CDR3 has 17 residues. Germline-derived CDR1 and CDR2 are SGHTA and FQGNSA. V was cut by 5 bases and J by 3 bases, with 19 bases left in between. The CDR3: CASSPMGARTYTGELFF. Here the CDR3 DNA reads TGTGCCAGCAGCCCCATGGGGGCCCGAACATACACCGGGGAGCTGTTTTTT.

V and J are TRBV6-1 and TRBJ1-6; D is perhaps TRBD1 (5 bases). The germline V and J ends were trimmed by 5 bases and 5 bases, with 10 bases remaining between them. This CDR3 region has 14 residues. Germline CDR1 MNHNS, CDR2 SASEGT. For the CDR3, the DNA is TGTGCCAGCAGTACACAGGCTCATAATTCACCCCTCCACTTT. Encoded protein: CASSTQAHNSPLHF.

The chain recombines TRBV11-1 with TRBJ2-7, with 8 bases identical to TRBD1. The junction had 10 bases not matched to a gene; V was cut back by 6 bases and J by 3 bases. The CDR3 is made up of 15 amino acids. Looked up from germline, CDR1 is SGHAT and CDR2 is FQDESV (reference sequence). In nucleotides, the CDR3 is TGTGCCAGCAGTCCCTCAGGGGGCAGAGGCTACGAGCAGTACTTC. Translated, it gives CASSPSGGRGYEQYF.

This clonotype was seen only a few times. The genes are TRBV20-1 and TRBJ2-5; D is perhaps TRBD2 (5 bases). The CDR3 extends over 13 amino acids. Deletions cut 6 bases from V and 2 bases from J, with 13 bases between. Germline V gives CDR1 DFQATT, CDR2 SNEGSKA (reference sequence). The CDR3 region has the DNA TGCAGTGCCACCCGGACTTCACAAGAGACCCAGTACTTC. This gives the protein CSATRTSQETQYF.

This clonotype has ten or more counts. The CDR3 loop is CASSSGQKTEAFF. The CDR3 region has the DNA TGTGCCAGCAGCTCAGGACAGAAGACTGAAGCTTTCTTT. The J gene is TRBJ1-1, the V gene TRBV7-9; weak D call: TRBD1 (6 bases). V was shortened by 4 bases and J by 5 bases, with 11 bases between the two germline ends. Germline V gene lookup returns CDR1 SEHNR and CDR2 FQNEAQ (reference sequence). The CDR3 is 13 amino acids.

V gene TRBV5-5 combines with J gene TRBJ2-5; 12 nucleotides agree with TRBD2. This CDR3 contains 18 residues. The trim removed 0 bases at V and 0 bases at J, leaving 6 bases unmatched. CDR1 and CDR2 (germline): SGHKS, YYEKEE (reference sequence). In DNA, the CDR3 is TGTGCCAGCAGCTTGGAGACTAGCGGGAGCTGGTACCAAGAGACCCAGTACTTC. Translating gives CASSLETSGSWYQETQYF.

Worth noting for this clonotype: With only one base between it and a far larger clone, this is likely a read error. The chain recombines TRBV7-8 with TRBJ2-5; D might be TRBD1 or TRBD2, each matching 6 bases. The germline V and J ends were trimmed by 1 base and 5 bases, with 20 bases remaining between them. The CDR3 contains 17 residues. The germline V gene encodes CDR1 SGHVS and CDR2 FQNEAQ. This CDR3 is CASSLEGGPTERETQYF. CDR3 in DNA: TGTGCCAGCAGCTTAGAGGGGGGACCAACAGAGAGGGAGACCCAGTACTTC. Drawing the rest from reference TRBV7-8 and TRBJ2-5, the complete variable domain is GAGVSQSPRYKVAKRGQDVALRCDPISGHVSLFWYQQALGQGPEFLTYFQNEAQLDKSGLPSDRFFAERPEGSVSTLKIQRTQQEDSAVYLCASSLEGGPTERETQYFGPGTRLLVL.

The rearrangement joins TRBV6-2 or TRBV6-3 to TRBJ1-5; TRBD1 agrees at 7 bases. CDR3 length equals 16 residues. V shed 2 bases and J 11 bases; nucleotides not matched to a gene: 15. Looked up from germline, CDR1 is MNHEY and CDR2 is SVGEGT. CDR3 nucleotides: TGTGCCAGCAGTTACCAGGGACAGCTCCTCTCATCGGCCCAGCATTTT. Translating gives CASSYQGQLLSSAQHF.

This clonotype was detected ten times or more. The chain is built from TRBV12-3 or TRBV12-4 and TRBJ2-2; TRBD1 agrees at 8 bases. Unmatched junction bases numbered 9, after V lost 5 bases and J lost 4 bases. This CDR3 has 16 residues. The CDR3, as DNA: TGTGCCAGCAGTCGTATCCCAGGGGGCGGCACCGGGGAGCTGTTTTTT. It encodes CASSRIPGGGTGELFF.

This clonotype appeared a single time. This chain connects TRBV5-1 to TRBJ1-1; no reliable D call. Germline CDR1 reads SGHRS; CDR2 reads YFSETQ. There are 13 residues in the CDR3. V was clipped by 3 bases and J by 1 base, with 7 bases between them. This CDR3 reads CASSWASNTEAFF. CDR3 coding DNA: TGCGCCAGCAGCTGGGCCTCGAACACTGAAGCTTTCTTT. Filled out from reference TRBV5-1 and TRBJ1-1, the complete variable domain reads KAGVTQTPRYLIKTRGQQVTLSCSPISGHRSVSWYQQTPGQGLQFLFEYFSETQRNKGNFPGRFSGRQFSNSRSEMNVSTLELGDSALYLCASSWASNTEAFFGQGTRLTVV.

This clonotype was counted at least ten times. This rearrangement joins TRBV18 to TRBJ2-5, with D hard to call. V lost 3 bases and J 0 bases, leaving 2 bases between the germline ends. CDR3 size: 12 residues. Per the germline V gene, CDR1 is KGHSH and CDR2 is LQKENI. Here the CDR3 DNA reads TGTGCCAGCTCACCCCACCAAGAGACCCAGTACTTC. Its protein product is CASSPHQETQYF.